This TCR beta chain derives from a study of control samples from healthy donors and cancer patients. The CDR3 loop spans 16 amino acids. Germline trimming cut 6 bases from V and 2 bases from J; bases unmatched to any gene: 3. The germline CDR1 and CDR2 sequences are LNHDA and SQIVND (reference sequence). Clones were sequenced by immunoSEQ multiplex PCR, and TCRdb holds only the in-frame ones, with some missing. Of approximately 58,000 clones listed, around 87% are singletons. Material for sequencing was PBMCs. J is TRBJ2-6 and V is TRBV19; the match to TRBD2 covers 11 bases. The sequence was obtained from a woman in her fifties or sixties with lung cancer. The CDR3 nucleotides read TGTGCCAGTAGCAGTAGCGGGAGGGCTGGGGCCAACGTCCTGACTTTC. Translated, it gives CASSSSGRAGANVLTF. The entire variable domain, with the rest obtained from reference TRBV19 and TRBJ2-6, is as follows: DGGITQSPKYLFRKEGQNVTLSCEQNLNHDAMYWYRQDPGQGLRLIYYSQIVNDFQKGDIAEGYSVSREKKESFPLTVTSAQKNPTAFYLCASSSSGRAGANVLTFGAGSRLTVL.